This TCR beta chain was profiled in a study of blood T cells in healthy people across ages. Regarding the study as a whole: Donor CMV infection status was unknown, possibly confounding age-related changes in expanded clonotypes.

Each sample gave at least 7 million isolated PBMCs. Germline values: CDR1 MNHNY, CDR2 SVGAGI (reference sequence). V was clipped by 2 bases and J by 5 bases, with 10 bases between them. The CDR3 has 13 amino acids. Notes on this clonotype: The antigen remains undetermined.

Together with a sample-barcoded 5' primer, a J-beta primer mix was included in a second PCR lasting about 6 to 11 cycles. CDR3-containing paired-end reads numbered at least 2.5 million in each sample. TCRdb re-analysed the 5' RACE reads in MiXCR, keeping a single row per CDR3 protein. The data show about 1.4 million distinct CDR3 sequences, 45% to 70% seen once. The gene calls are TRBV6-6 and TRBJ2-7; D is perhaps TRBD1 (5 bases). The material sequenced was blood. The TCR was taken from a man younger than 30 in good health. This CDR3 is CASSYVKGNEQYF. CDR3 sequence (DNA): TGTGCCAGCAGTTACGTCAAGGGGAACGAGCAGTACTTC.